This T cell receptor beta chain was identified in a study of blood T cell repertoires in COVID-19. Whole-study context: Nucleic acid was either cDNA or gDNA, and it came from T cells, B-cell-depleted T cells, or PBMCs.

The V segment lost 0 bases and the J segment 4 bases; nucleotides outside the gene matches: 8. This CDR3 is built from 17 residues. Per germline, CDR1 MNHEY and CDR2 SVGEGT. While infection was still active, Seattle patients were enrolled and then followed longitudinally. Study processing details: Nucleated cell number was recorded as an estimate derived from reference gene primer amplification. The method was immunoSEQ multiplex PCR; TCRdb's version includes in-frame clones alone and lacks a portion of them. V, J and clone size are taken as reported in that table, and D and trimming were inferred from the DNA itself. The sample includes 95,000 to 150,000 clones, about 93% of them seen just once.

The J gene is TRBJ2-3, the V gene TRBV6-2 or TRBV6-3, with 9 bases fitting TRBD2. The sequence was collected from a man aged 50 to 60 with COVID-19, enrolled during active disease. Material: peripheral blood. The CDR3 reads CASSYSTSSGRPDTQYF. The CDR3 DNA sequence: TGTGCCAGCAGTTACTCCACAAGTAGCGGGAGACCAGATACGCAGTATTTT.